One sample yielded the 23 T cell receptor beta chains listed below, sequenced in a study of T cells in Graves' hyperthyroidism and ophthalmopathy. The CDR3 regions of TCR beta were amplified from RNA transcripts. RT-PCR in the first round (using the HTBI primer set) targeted the TCR CDR3. TCRdb re-derived calls from the multiplex PCR reads in MiXCR, one entry per CDR3 protein. The data contain some 770,000 distinct CDR3 sequences, less than 20% of them singletons. Sequencing was done on a sample of blood. Every receptor here comes from a man aged 18 to 29 with Graves' hyperthyroidism.

DNA for the CDR3: TGCAGTGCACCCGGACAGGGGCCGCCAAACAATGAGCAGTTCTTC. The encoded protein is CSAPGQGPPNNEQFF. V gene TRBV20-1 combines with J gene TRBJ2-1, with 9 bases aligning to TRBD1. The germline V gene has CDR1 DFQATT and CDR2 SNEGSKA (reference sequence). V lost 6 bases, J lost 5 bases, and 11 bases stayed unmatched. This CDR3 is built from 15 residues.

The sample holds many counts of this clonotype. The CDR3 reads CSALTYYEQYF. DNA for the CDR3: TGCAGTGCCCTGACCTACTACGAGCAGTACTTC. The rearrangement joins TRBV20-1 to TRBJ2-7; D ambiguous. The CDR3 contains 11 residues. The germline gives CDR1 DFQATT, CDR2 SNEGSKA (reference sequence). The V end lost 6 bases, the J end lost 3 bases, and 9 bases lay between the germline ends.

This clonotype was recorded many times. The CDR3 loop is CASKGQTGEQYF. The CDR3 DNA is TGTGCCAGCAAGGGACAGACGGGCGAGCAGTACTTC. This rearrangement joins TRBV28 to TRBJ2-7; 7 bases map to TRBD1. Trimming cost V 7 bases and J 6 bases; bases outside gene matches: 6. This CDR3 is 12 amino acids long. Germline loops: CDR1 MDHEN, CDR2 SYDVKM.

The chain carries TRBV15 and TRBJ1-5, with 7 nucleotides matching TRBD1. The CDR3 is 17 amino acids. V shed 3 bases, J shed 0 bases, and the junction held 8 bases outside the gene matches. Germline CDR1 reads LNHNV; CDR2 reads YYDKDF (reference sequence). CDR3 sequence: CATSSQTGADSNQPQHF. In nucleotides, the CDR3 is TGTGCCACCAGCAGCCAAACAGGGGCCGATAGCAATCAGCCCCAGCATTTT.

V is TRBV6-6 and J is TRBJ1-4; the D is unclear. This CDR3 spans 15 amino acids. Germline V gene sequence: CDR1 MNHNY, CDR2 SVGAGI (reference sequence). The V gene lost 2 bases and the J gene lost 6 bases, with 13 bases spanning the gap. In nucleotides, the CDR3 is TGTGCCAGCAGTTACCCATCAGTGTTGGATGAAAAACTGTTTTTT. Translating it yields CASSYPSVLDEKLFF.

The chain employs TRBV29-1 and TRBJ1-1, with D perhaps TRBD1 (6 bases). CDR3 length: 12 residues. Trimming cost V 0 bases and J 11 bases, with 13 bases left between them. Looked up from germline, CDR1 is SQVTM and CDR2 is ANQGSEA. The CDR3 loop reads CSVEEQGLGAFF. CDR3 sequence (DNA): TGCAGCGTTGAAGAACAGGGACTTGGGGCTTTCTTT.

This clonotype was found many times. The chain combines TRBV20-1 with TRBJ2-2, with 9 bases matching TRBD2. Trimming at V came to 6 bases and at J to 5 bases, leaving 7 bases not matched to a gene. Looked up from germline, CDR1 is DFQATT and CDR2 is SNEGSKA (reference sequence). The CDR3 length is 14 residues. The chain's CDR3 is CSASGLAPTGELFF. The CDR3 DNA reads as TGCAGTGCGTCGGGACTAGCTCCGACCGGGGAGCTGTTTTTT.

This clonotype was picked up a small number of times. The gene calls are TRBV6-5 and TRBJ1-2; perhaps TRBD1 as D (6 bases). The V and J ends lost 2 bases and 8 bases respectively, with 9 bases between them. The germline CDR1 and CDR2 sequences are MNHEY and SVGAGI. The CDR3 consists of 12 residues. CDR3 in amino acids: CASSYKGGGYTF. The CDR3 DNA reads TGTGCCAGCAGTTACAAGGGGGGAGGCTACACCTTC.

This clonotype was seen ten or more times. This rearrangement joins TRBV5-1 to TRBJ1-6; D gene uncertain. V lost 1 base and J lost 9, with 14 bases in between. The CDR3 totals 15 residues. Germline CDR1 is SGHRS and CDR2 is YFSETQ. The DNA for the CDR3 is TGCGCCAGCAGCTTGATTTCTGGTGACGGTTCACCCCTCCACTTT. Translating gives CASSLISGDGSPLHF.

This clonotype was seen more than once but under ten times. J is TRBJ2-3 and V is TRBV20-1; maybe TRBD2 (5 bases). From germline, CDR1 is DFQATT and CDR2 SNEGSKA (reference sequence). V dropped 6 bases and J dropped 2 bases, with 18 bases sitting between them. This CDR3 has 15 amino acids. The CDR3 bases are TGCAGTGCGAACTCGGCCGGGCGGGCCACAGATACGCAGTATTTT. Protein sequence: CSANSAGRATDTQYF.

The chain couples TRBV2 to TRBJ2-7; 11 positions agree with TRBD2. V trimming: 3 bases; J trimming: 7 bases; junction bases outside the gene matches: 11. The CDR3 covers 16 residues. Germline V gives CDR1 SNHLY, CDR2 FYNNEI. The CDR3 region has the DNA TGTGCCAGCAGTGACCCTCTAGCGGGAGGTGGTAGGGAGCAGTACTTC. It specifies CASSDPLAGGGREQYF.

CDR3 sequence: CSLLAEQETQYF. CDR3 nucleotide sequence: TGCAGTCTACTAGCGGAACAAGAGACCCAGTACTTC. This chain joins TRBV20-1 and TRBJ2-5; 8 bases agree with TRBD2. The V gene end was trimmed by 8 bases and the J gene end by 2 bases; junction bases not matched to a gene: 4. The CDR3 runs 12 residues. Germline V gene sequence: CDR1 DFQATT, CDR2 SNEGSKA (reference sequence).

The rearrangement joins TRBV15 to TRBJ2-1; the D is unclear. CDR1 and CDR2 (germline): LNHNV, YYDKDF (reference sequence). This CDR3 spans 13 amino acids. V was clipped by 0 bases and J by 10 bases, with 10 bases between them. DNA for the CDR3: TGTGCCACCAGCAGAGAAAGAGGCTGGGAGCAGTTCTTC. It codes for CATSRERGWEQFF.

The chain is built from TRBV4-1 and TRBJ2-7; 9 nucleotides match TRBD2. V lost 6 bases to trimming and J lost 4 bases; unmatched junction nucleotides: 10. The germline gives CDR1 MGHRA, CDR2 YSYEKL. The CDR3 has 15 residues. The CDR3 DNA reads TGCGCCAGCAGTTCCATAGCGGGAGTTTTTTACGAGCAGTACTTC. This sequence encodes CASSSIAGVFYEQYF.

In regard to this clonotype: One base away lies a much larger clone, so this may be a sequencing read error. The chain is built from TRBV30 and TRBJ2-1, with D tentatively TRBD2 (5 bases). CDR3 length: 17 residues. Germline V gene sequence: CDR1 GTSNPN, CDR2 SVGIG (reference sequence). Deletions cut 3 bases from V and 4 bases from J, with 22 bases between. CDR3 amino acids: CAWSPGGLLEAYNEQFF. The CDR3, as DNA: TGTGCCTGGAGCCCCGGAGGACTCCTCGAAGCTTACAATGAGCAGTTCTTC.

This clonotype was observed at least ten times. The rearrangement uses TRBV7-9 and TRBJ2-3; the match to TRBD2 covers 7 bases. Germline V gives CDR1 SEHNR, CDR2 FQNEAQ (reference sequence). With V trimmed by 4 bases and J by 5 bases, 12 bases remained unmatched. CDR3 length: 16 amino acids. CDR3 sequence (DNA): TGTGCCAGCAGCTCCGGAGGGGCGGGAGAGAAAGATACGCAGTATTTT. Protein: CASSSGGAGEKDTQYF.

This chain uses TRBV19 with TRBJ2-7; tentatively, D is TRBD1 (5 bases). The germline V and J ends were trimmed by 1 base and 2 bases, with 12 bases remaining between them. The CDR3 consists of 15 residues. Germline CDR1 reads LNHDA; CDR2 reads SQIVND (reference sequence). Here the CDR3 DNA reads TGTGCCAGTAGTATAGGATCAGGGCCCGCCTACGAGCAGTACTTC. Encoded protein: CASSIGSGPAYEQYF.

V and J are TRBV10-3 and TRBJ2-2; 10 nucleotides agree with TRBD2. The CDR3 spans 19 residues. Per the germline V gene, CDR1 is ENHRY and CDR2 is SYGVKD. V was pared by 7 bases and J by 1 base, with 15 bases of the junction left unmatched. The CDR3 protein is CAITQGELAGYWNTGELFF. The CDR3 nucleotides are TGTGCCATCACCCAGGGGGAACTAGCGGGATATTGGAACACCGGGGAGCTGTTTTTT.

J is TRBJ2-2 and V is TRBV4-1, with D perhaps matching TRBD1 or TRBD2 (6 bases each). The CDR3 runs 14 residues. Trimming shortened V by 4 bases and J by 6 bases, and 12 bases separated the two germline ends. Germline assignment: CDR1 MGHRA and CDR2 YSYEKL. Written as DNA, the CDR3 is TGCGCCAGCAGCCGGGGGGCAGGGCCCGGGGAGCTGTTTTTT. As protein: CASSRGAGPGELFF.

This clonotype occurred a few times. This sequence joins TRBV19 and TRBJ2-3; D may be TRBD1 or TRBD2 (5 bases each). Germline-derived CDR1 and CDR2 are LNHDA and SQIVND (reference sequence). The CDR3 extends over 15 amino acids. V lost 10 bases to trimming and J lost 2 bases, with 19 bases between them. CDR3 coding DNA: TGTGCCACGACTATTATTGGGGGAGTCACAGATACGCAGTATTTT. As protein: CATTIIGGVTDTQYF.

This sequence joins TRBV7-2 and TRBJ1-2, with a weak D call TRBD1 (5 bases). Trimming left V 5 bases short and J 8 bases short, with 15 bases between. Per the germline V gene, CDR1 is SGHTA and CDR2 is FQGNSA. This CDR3 spans 13 amino acids. The CDR3 DNA sequence: TGTGCCAGCAGCCCCGAGGGGTCTGGGGGCTACACCTTC. Amino acids: CASSPEGSGGYTF.

This clonotype was found a few times. This sequence joins TRBV7-3 and TRBJ2-5; 9 nucleotides match TRBD2. The CDR3 totals 18 residues. J was trimmed by 5 bases and V by 2 bases; bases with no gene match: 15. CDR1 is SGHTA and CDR2 is FQGTGA in the germline V gene. CDR3 in amino acids: CASSLGDPWREGGETQYF. For the CDR3, the DNA is TGTGCCAGCAGCTTAGGCGACCCTTGGCGGGAGGGCGGTGAGACCCAGTACTTC.

The sample holds many counts of this clonotype. The chain joins TRBV5-6 to TRBJ2-5; TRBD2 aligns across 8 bases. This CDR3 spans 16 amino acids. Germline lookup yields CDR1 SGHDT and CDR2 YYEEEE. V shed 6 bases and J 5 bases; nucleotides not matched to a gene: 15. CDR3 amino acids: CASTFVSGSWGETQYF. The CDR3 bases are TGTGCCAGCACCTTCGTCAGCGGGAGTTGGGGTGAGACCCAGTACTTC.